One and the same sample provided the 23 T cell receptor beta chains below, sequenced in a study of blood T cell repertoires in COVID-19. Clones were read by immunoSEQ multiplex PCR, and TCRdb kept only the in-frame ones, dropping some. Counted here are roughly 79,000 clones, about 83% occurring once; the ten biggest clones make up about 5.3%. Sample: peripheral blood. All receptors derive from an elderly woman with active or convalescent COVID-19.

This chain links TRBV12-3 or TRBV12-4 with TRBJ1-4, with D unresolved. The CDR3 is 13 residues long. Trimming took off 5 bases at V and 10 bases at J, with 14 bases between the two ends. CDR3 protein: CASSPQPAGKLFF. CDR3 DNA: TGTGCCAGCAGTCCACAACCGGCGGGAAAACTGTTTTTT.

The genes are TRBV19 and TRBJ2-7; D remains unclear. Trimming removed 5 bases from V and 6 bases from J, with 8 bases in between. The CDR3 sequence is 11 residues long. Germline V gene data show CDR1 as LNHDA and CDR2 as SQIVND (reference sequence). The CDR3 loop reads CASSDRGEQYF. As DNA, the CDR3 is TGTGCCAGTAGTGATCGAGGCGAGCAGTACTTC.

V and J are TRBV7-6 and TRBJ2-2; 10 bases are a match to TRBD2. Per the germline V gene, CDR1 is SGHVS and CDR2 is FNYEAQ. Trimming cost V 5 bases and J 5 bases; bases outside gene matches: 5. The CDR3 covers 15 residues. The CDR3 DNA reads TGTGCCAGCAGCCCGGGACTAGCGACAACCGGGGAGCTGTTTTTT. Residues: CASSPGLATTGELFF.

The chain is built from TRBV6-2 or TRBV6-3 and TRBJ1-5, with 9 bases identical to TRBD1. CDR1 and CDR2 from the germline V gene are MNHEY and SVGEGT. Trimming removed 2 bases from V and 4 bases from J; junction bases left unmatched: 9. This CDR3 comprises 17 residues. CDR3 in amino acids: CASSYSLGQGPNQPQHF. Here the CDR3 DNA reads TGTGCCAGCAGTTACAGCCTCGGACAGGGGCCAAATCAGCCCCAGCATTTT.

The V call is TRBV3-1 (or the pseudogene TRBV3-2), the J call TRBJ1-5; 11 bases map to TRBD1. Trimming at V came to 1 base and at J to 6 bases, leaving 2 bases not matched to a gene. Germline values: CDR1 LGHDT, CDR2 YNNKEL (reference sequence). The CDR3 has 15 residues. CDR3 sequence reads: CASSQGTGGFQPQHF. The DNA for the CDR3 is TGTGCCAGCAGCCAAGGGACAGGGGGCTTTCAGCCCCAGCATTTT.

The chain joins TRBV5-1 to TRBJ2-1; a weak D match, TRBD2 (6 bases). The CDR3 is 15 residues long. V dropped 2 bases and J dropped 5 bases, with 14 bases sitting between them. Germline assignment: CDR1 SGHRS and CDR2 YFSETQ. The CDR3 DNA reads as TGCGCCAGCAGCTTTGGCGGGAAGGTAAACAATGAGCAGTTCTTC. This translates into CASSFGGKVNNEQFF.

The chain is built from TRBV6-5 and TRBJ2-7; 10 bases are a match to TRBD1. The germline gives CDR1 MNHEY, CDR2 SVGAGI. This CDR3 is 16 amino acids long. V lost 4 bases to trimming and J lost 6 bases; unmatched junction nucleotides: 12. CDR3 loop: CASSFRQGARLGEQYF. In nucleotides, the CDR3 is TGTGCCAGCAGTTTTCGACAGGGGGCGCGTTTAGGCGAGCAGTACTTC.

The CDR3 protein is CASRGQGIDTEAFF. DNA of the CDR3: TGTGCCAGCAGGGGACAGGGTATAGACACTGAAGCTTTCTTT. The rearrangement uses TRBV2 and TRBJ1-1; 9 nucleotides match TRBD1. The junction had 5 bases not matched to a gene; V was cut back by 6 bases and J by 3 bases. CDR1 and CDR2 from the germline V gene are SNHLY and FYNNEI. The CDR3 is 14 amino acids.

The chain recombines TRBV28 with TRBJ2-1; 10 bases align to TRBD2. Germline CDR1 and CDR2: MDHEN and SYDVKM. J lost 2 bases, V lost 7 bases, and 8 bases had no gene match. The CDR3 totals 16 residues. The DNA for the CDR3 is TGTGCCAGCACCCCTGGGGGGACTAGCGCCTACAATGAGCAGTTCTTC. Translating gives CASTPGGTSAYNEQFF. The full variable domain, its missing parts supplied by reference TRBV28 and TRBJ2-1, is DVKVTQSSRYLVKRTGEKVFLECVQDMDHENMFWYRQDPGLGLRLIYFSYDVKMKEKGDIPEGYSVSREKKERFSLILESASTNQTSMYLCASTPGGTSAYNEQFFGPGTRLTVL.

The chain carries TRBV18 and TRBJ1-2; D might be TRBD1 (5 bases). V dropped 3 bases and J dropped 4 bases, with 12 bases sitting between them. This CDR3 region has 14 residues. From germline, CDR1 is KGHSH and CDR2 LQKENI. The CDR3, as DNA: TGTGCCAGCTCACCGCCTGGACAAGCCTATGGCTACACCTTC. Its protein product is CASSPPGQAYGYTF.

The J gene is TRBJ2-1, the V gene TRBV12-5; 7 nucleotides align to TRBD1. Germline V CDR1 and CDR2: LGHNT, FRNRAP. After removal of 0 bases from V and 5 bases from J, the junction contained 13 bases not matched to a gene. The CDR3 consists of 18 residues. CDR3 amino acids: CASGLVMSTGKSHNEQFF. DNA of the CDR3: TGTGCTAGTGGTTTGGTAATGTCGACAGGGAAGTCCCACAATGAGCAGTTCTTC.

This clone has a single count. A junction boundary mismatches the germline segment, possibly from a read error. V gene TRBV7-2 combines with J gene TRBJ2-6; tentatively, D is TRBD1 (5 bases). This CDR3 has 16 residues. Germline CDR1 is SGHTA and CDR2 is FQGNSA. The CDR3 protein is CASRPDGTSGANILTF. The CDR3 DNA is TGTGCCAGCAGACCGGACGGAACCTCTGGGGCCAACATCCTGACTTTC.

In DNA form, the CDR3 reads TGTGCCAGCAGCCAAACTAGCGGTCCCTCCTACGAGCAGTACTTC. Translating gives CASSQTSGPSYEQYF. The chain joins TRBV14 to TRBJ2-7; TRBD2 agrees at 8 bases. This CDR3 comprises 15 residues. V was pared by 2 bases and J by 0 bases, with 3 bases of the junction left unmatched. The germline V gene encodes CDR1 SGHDN and CDR2 FVKESK.

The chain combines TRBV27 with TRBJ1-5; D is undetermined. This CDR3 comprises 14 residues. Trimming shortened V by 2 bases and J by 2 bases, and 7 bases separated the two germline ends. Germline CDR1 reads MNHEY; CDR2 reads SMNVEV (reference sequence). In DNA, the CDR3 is TGTGCCAGCAGTTTAAGATCGGGCAATCAGCCCCAGCATTTT. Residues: CASSLRSGNQPQHF.

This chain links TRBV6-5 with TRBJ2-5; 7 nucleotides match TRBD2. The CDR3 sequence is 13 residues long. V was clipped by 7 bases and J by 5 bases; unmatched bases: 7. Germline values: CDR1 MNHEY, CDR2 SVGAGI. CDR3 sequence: CASKRGGLETQYF. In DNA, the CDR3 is TGTGCCAGCAAAAGGGGAGGGTTGGAGACCCAGTACTTC.

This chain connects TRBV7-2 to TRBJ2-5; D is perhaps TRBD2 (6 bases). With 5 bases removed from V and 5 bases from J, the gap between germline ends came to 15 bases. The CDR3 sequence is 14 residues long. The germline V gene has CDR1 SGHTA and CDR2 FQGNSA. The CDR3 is CASSPGELRETQYF. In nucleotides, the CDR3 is TGTGCCAGCAGCCCGGGGGAGCTACGGGAGACCCAGTACTTC.

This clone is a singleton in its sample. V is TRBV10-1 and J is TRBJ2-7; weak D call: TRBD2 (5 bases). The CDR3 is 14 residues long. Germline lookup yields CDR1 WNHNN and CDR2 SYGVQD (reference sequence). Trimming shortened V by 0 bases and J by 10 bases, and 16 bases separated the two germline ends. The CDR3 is CASSESPGRSSQYF. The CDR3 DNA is TGCGCCAGCAGTGAGTCCCCGGGAAGAAGTTCCCAGTACTTC.

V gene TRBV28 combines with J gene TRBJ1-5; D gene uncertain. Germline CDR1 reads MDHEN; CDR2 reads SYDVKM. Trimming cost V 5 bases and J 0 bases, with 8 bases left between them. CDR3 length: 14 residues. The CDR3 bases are TGTGCCAGCAGTCCGGGTCATAGCAATCAGCCCCAGCATTTT. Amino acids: CASSPGHSNQPQHF.

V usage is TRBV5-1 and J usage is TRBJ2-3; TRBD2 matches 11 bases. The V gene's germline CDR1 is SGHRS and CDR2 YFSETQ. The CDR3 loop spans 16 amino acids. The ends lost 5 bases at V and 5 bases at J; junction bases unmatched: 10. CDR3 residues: CASRSLAGDGIDTQYF. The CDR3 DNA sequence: TGCGCCAGCAGATCACTAGCGGGAGATGGAATAGATACGCAGTATTTT.

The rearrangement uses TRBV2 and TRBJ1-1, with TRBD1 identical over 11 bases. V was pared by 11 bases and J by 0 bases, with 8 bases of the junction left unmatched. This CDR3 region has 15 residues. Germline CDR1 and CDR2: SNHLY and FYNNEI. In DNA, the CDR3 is TGTGCCGACAGGACAGGGGGCCATATGAACACTGAAGCTTTCTTT. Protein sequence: CADRTGGHMNTEAFF.

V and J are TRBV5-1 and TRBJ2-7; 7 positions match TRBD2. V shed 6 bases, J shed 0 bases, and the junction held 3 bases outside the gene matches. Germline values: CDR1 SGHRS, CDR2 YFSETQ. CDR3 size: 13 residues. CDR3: CASNRGDSYEQYF. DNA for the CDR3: TGCGCCAGCAACCGGGGGGACTCCTACGAGCAGTACTTC.

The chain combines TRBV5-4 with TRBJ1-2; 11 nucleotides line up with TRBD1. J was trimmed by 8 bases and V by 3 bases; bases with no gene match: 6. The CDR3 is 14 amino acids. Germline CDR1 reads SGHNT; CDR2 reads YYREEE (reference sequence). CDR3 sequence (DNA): TGTGCCAGCAGCTGGGGGACAGGGGGTCAGGGCTACACCTTC. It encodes CASSWGTGGQGYTF.

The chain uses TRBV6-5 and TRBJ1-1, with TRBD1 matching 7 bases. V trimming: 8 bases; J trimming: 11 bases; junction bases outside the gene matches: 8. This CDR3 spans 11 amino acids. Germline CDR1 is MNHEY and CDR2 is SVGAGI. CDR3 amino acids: CASFYRGRAFF. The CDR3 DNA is TGTGCCAGCTTTTACAGGGGACGCGCTTTCTTT.